This note documents a single TCR beta chain sequence. The antigen is unknown. The source of the sample is a study of T cell responses to AZD1222 COVID-19 vaccine. Study outcomes and limitations: Regions 160-218 and 743-854 held dominance among vaccine-associated CD4 TCRs, which spanned spike. Nearly half of the spike-specific TCRs reportedly recognize variant regions that carry no mutations. Among those given AZD1222, only five to seven were seropositive at baseline.

V was pared by 6 bases and J by 5 bases, with 9 bases of the junction left unmatched. Germline V gene lookup returns CDR1 KGHSH and CDR2 LQKENI. The CDR3 is 14 amino acids. Profiling relied on immunoSEQ multiplex PCR, and the TCRdb table lists in-frame clones only, not all of them. The sample yields about 76,000 clones, nearly 90% seen once. J is TRBJ1-1 and V is TRBV18; TRBD1 aligns across 7 bases. Sample: peripheral blood, taken on day 0 of AZD1222 vaccination. The sequence came from an adult in good health. CDR3: CASSLGQGVTEAFF. CDR3 coding DNA: TGTGCCAGCTCCCTAGGGCAGGGGGTAACTGAAGCTTTCTTT.